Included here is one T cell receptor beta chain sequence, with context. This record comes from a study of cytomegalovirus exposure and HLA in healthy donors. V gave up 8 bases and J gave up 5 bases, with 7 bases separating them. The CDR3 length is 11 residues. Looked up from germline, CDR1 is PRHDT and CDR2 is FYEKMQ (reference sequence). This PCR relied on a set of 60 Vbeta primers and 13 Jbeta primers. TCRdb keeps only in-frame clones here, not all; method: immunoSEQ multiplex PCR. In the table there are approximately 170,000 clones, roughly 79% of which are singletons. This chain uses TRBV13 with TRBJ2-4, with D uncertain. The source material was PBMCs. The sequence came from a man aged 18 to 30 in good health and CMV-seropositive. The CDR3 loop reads CASRSENIQYF. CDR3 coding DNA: TGTGCCAGCCGGTCGGAAAACATTCAGTACTTC. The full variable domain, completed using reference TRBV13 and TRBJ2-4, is AAGVIQSPRHLIKEKRETATLKCYPIPRHDTVYWYQQGPGQDPQFLISFYEKMQSDKGSIPDRFSAQQFSDYHSELNMSSLELGDSALYFCASRSENIQYFGAGTRLSVL.